One and the same sample provided the 26 T cell receptor beta chains below, sequenced in a study of T cell responses to AZD1222 COVID-19 vaccine. TCRdb keeps only in-frame clones here, not all; method: immunoSEQ multiplex PCR. In all, the sample yields about 140,000 clones. Sequencing used peripheral blood. The source is an adult in good health.

The chain carries TRBV6-5 and TRBJ2-2; unclear D gene. The CDR3 covers 13 residues. Trimming cost V 4 bases and J 0 bases, with 3 bases left between them. The germline V gene has CDR1 MNHEY and CDR2 SVGAGI. The CDR3 here is CASSFANTGELFF. The DNA of the CDR3 is TGTGCCAGCAGTTTTGCGAACACCGGGGAGCTGTTTTTT.

J is TRBJ2-2 and V is TRBV5-8; D not resolved. CDR1 is SGHTS and CDR2 is YDEGEE in the germline V gene. Deletions cut 0 bases from V and 5 bases from J, with 14 bases between. CDR3 size: 16 residues. The CDR3 protein is CASSLVGVTKTGELFF. In DNA form, the CDR3 reads TGTGCCAGCAGCTTGGTGGGTGTGACAAAGACCGGGGAGCTGTTTTTT.

V gene TRBV5-1 combines with J gene TRBJ1-1; D call uncertain. The CDR3 runs 13 residues. CDR1 SGHRS and CDR2 YFSETQ come from the germline V gene. V was cut by 2 bases and J by 2 bases, with 7 bases left in between. The CDR3 loop is CASSLTGNTEAFF. The CDR3 DNA sequence: TGCGCCAGCAGCTTAACGGGTAACACTGAAGCTTTCTTT. The entire variable domain, with the rest obtained from reference TRBV5-1 and TRBJ1-1, is as follows: KAGVTQTPRYLIKTRGQQVTLSCSPISGHRSVSWYQQTPGQGLQFLFEYFSETQRNKGNFPGRFSGRQFSNSRSEMNVSTLELGDSALYLCASSLTGNTEAFFGQGTRLTVV.

The rearrangement links TRBV18 to TRBJ2-6; the D is unclear. The CDR3 is made up of 15 amino acids. Germline V gives CDR1 KGHSH, CDR2 LQKENI. Trimming removed 5 bases from V and 0 bases from J, with 8 bases in between. CDR3: CASSDGSSGANVLTF. The DNA for the CDR3 is TGTGCCAGCTCAGATGGTAGCTCTGGGGCCAACGTCCTGACTTTC.

The CDR3 sequence: CASSYGQGIYNEQFF. CDR3 nucleotide sequence: TGTGCCAGCAGTTACGGACAGGGGATCTACAATGAGCAGTTCTTC. The chain links TRBV6-5 to TRBJ2-1; TRBD1 matches 9 bases. The junction had 2 bases not matched to a gene; V was cut back by 2 bases and J by 3 bases. The length of the CDR3 is 15 residues. Germline lookup yields CDR1 MNHEY and CDR2 SVGAGI.

The rearrangement uses TRBV28 and TRBJ2-2; 9 nucleotides align to TRBD1. The V gene's germline CDR1 is MDHEN and CDR2 SYDVKM. Losses at the gene ends were 0 bases for V and 6 bases for J; bases not matched to a gene: 8. This CDR3 spans 17 amino acids. CDR3 protein: CASSLWGLGTGPGELFF. The DNA for the CDR3 is TGTGCCAGCAGTTTATGGGGTTTGGGGACAGGGCCCGGGGAGCTGTTTTTT.

J is TRBJ1-4 and V is TRBV24-1; TRBD1 matches at 10 bases. Germline V lookup: CDR1 KGHDR, CDR2 SFDVKD. Losses at the gene ends were 6 bases for V and 0 bases for J; bases not matched to a gene: 9. The CDR3 length is 18 residues. CDR3 in amino acids: CATSSDRGQGATNEKLFF. CDR3 DNA: TGTGCCACCAGTTCCGACAGGGGGCAGGGGGCAACTAATGAAAAACTGTTTTTT.

The V gene is TRBV19, the J gene TRBJ2-5; 9 bases are a match to TRBD2. In germline, CDR1 is LNHDA, CDR2 SQIVND (reference sequence). The CDR3 covers 13 residues. The V and J ends lost 6 bases and 5 bases, in that order; junction bases with no gene match: 4. CDR3 residues: CASSGTSFETQYF. The DNA of the CDR3 is TGTGCCAGTAGCGGGACTAGCTTTGAGACCCAGTACTTC.

Written as DNA, the CDR3 is TGCGCCAGCAGCCAATCCGCACCCCGGGGGCTTCAAGAGACCCAGTACTTC. Its translation: CASSQSAPRGLQETQYF. The chain has TRBV4-1 and TRBJ2-5; D may correspond to TRBD1 or TRBD2 (6 bases each). Germline V gene data show CDR1 as MGHRA and CDR2 as YSYEKL. This CDR3 contains 17 residues. V was cut by 2 bases and J by 2 bases, with 18 bases left in between.

This sequence joins TRBV29-1 and TRBJ1-4; D call uncertain. In germline, CDR1 is SQVTM, CDR2 ANQGSEA. The germline V and J ends were trimmed by 7 bases and 0 bases, with 12 bases remaining between them. The length of the CDR3 is 14 residues. In DNA form, the CDR3 reads TGCAGCGCCGCAAACTGGGCAACTAATGAAAAACTGTTTTTT. Residues: CSAANWATNEKLFF.

The V call is TRBV7-2, the J call TRBJ1-2; D possibly corresponds to TRBD1 (5 bases). The CDR3 contains 14 residues. Germline assignment: CDR1 SGHTA and CDR2 FQGNSA. The V end lost 0 bases, the J end lost 5 bases, and 10 bases lay between the germline ends. In DNA form, the CDR3 reads TGTGCCAGCAGCTTAGCGGGGGACCTATATGGCTACACCTTC. It is translated as CASSLAGDLYGYTF.

This sequence joins TRBV6-1 and TRBJ2-7, with TRBD2 identical over 7 bases. The V gene end was trimmed by 4 bases and the J gene end by 5 bases; junction bases not matched to a gene: 17. Germline CDR1 MNHNS, CDR2 SASEGT. The CDR3 runs to 17 residues. CDR3 DNA sequence: TGTGCCAGCAGTGCCCTACCTAGCGGTCGCGCGTGGGACGAGCAGTACTTC. Amino acid sequence: CASSALPSGRAWDEQYF.

V gene TRBV6-5 combines with J gene TRBJ1-3; the D gene is possibly TRBD1 (6 bases). The CDR3 is 15 residues long. Germline V gene sequence: CDR1 MNHEY, CDR2 SVGAGI. V lost 6 bases, J lost 6 bases, and 18 bases lay in between. CDR3 in DNA: TGTGCCAGCAGCCGCCTAGGGGGAGCATTAAACACCATATATTTT. It encodes CASSRLGGALNTIYF.

This rearrangement joins TRBV11-2 to TRBJ2-3; tentatively, D is TRBD1 (6 bases). CDR3 length: 16 amino acids. V was pared by 5 bases and J by 0 bases, with 15 bases between. Germline loops: CDR1 SGHAT, CDR2 FQNNGV. In nucleotides, the CDR3 is TGTGCCAGCAGCGCGGACAGCCGTTCGAGCACAGATACGCAGTATTTT. Translating gives CASSADSRSSTDTQYF.

The chain has TRBV27 and TRBJ2-7; 7 bases agree with TRBD2. After removal of 5 bases from V and 3 bases from J, the junction contained 13 bases not matched to a gene. The germline CDR1 and CDR2 sequences are MNHEY and SMNVEV (reference sequence). The CDR3 covers 16 residues. The CDR3 loop reads CASSTGLDLDFYEQYF. The CDR3 region has the DNA TGTGCCAGCAGTACAGGACTAGATTTAGACTTCTACGAGCAGTACTTC.

The genes are TRBV6-2 or TRBV6-3 and TRBJ2-7; tentative D call: TRBD2 (5 bases). The V gene's germline CDR1 is MNHEY and CDR2 SVGEGT. V gave up 6 bases and J gave up 1 base, with 10 bases separating them. CDR3 length: 13 residues. The CDR3, as DNA: TGTGCCAGCAGCCCATCGGGGTCCTACGAGCAGTACTTC. Protein product: CASSPSGSYEQYF.

V and J are TRBV20-1 and TRBJ2-7; D unclear. Germline V gene lookup returns CDR1 DFQATT and CDR2 SNEGSKA (reference sequence). This CDR3 comprises 13 residues. The V end was cut by 3 bases, the J end by 9 bases, with 18 bases between. DNA for the CDR3: TGCAGTGCTAGTCATAGCCCGCCTGGCTCGCAGTACTTC. This gives the protein CSASHSPPGSQYF.

V usage is TRBV7-2 and J usage is TRBJ2-6; 10 nucleotides line up with TRBD1. There are 17 residues in the CDR3. CDR1 and CDR2 from the germline V gene are SGHTA and FQGNSA. Unmatched junction bases numbered 7, after V lost 5 bases and J lost 3 bases. This CDR3 reads CASSPGDRGRGANVLTF. As DNA, the CDR3 is TGTGCCAGCAGCCCAGGGGACAGGGGTCGTGGGGCCAACGTCCTGACTTTC.

This sequence joins TRBV5-6 and TRBJ2-7; D ambiguous. This CDR3 region has 12 residues. V was pared by 4 bases and J by 3 bases, with 8 bases between. CDR1 and CDR2 (germline): SGHDT, YYEEEE. The CDR3 here is CASSVGSYEQYF. The CDR3 region has the DNA TGTGCCAGCAGCGTCGGCAGCTACGAGCAGTACTTC. Full variable domain (outside the CDR3, taken from reference TRBV5-6 and TRBJ2-7): DAGVTQSPTHLIKTRGQQVTLRCSPKSGHDTVSWYQQALGQGPQFIFQYYEEEERQRGNFPDRFSGHQFPNYSSELNVNALLLGDSALYLCASSVGSYEQYFGPGTRLTVT.

The chain uses TRBV11-3 and TRBJ2-2, with 9 bases aligning to TRBD1. Per germline, CDR1 SGHNT and CDR2 YENEEA. V shed 3 bases, J shed 9 bases, and the junction held 14 bases outside the gene matches. The CDR3 totals 17 residues. The CDR3, as DNA: TGTGCCAGCAGCTTCTCTTCCGGGACAGGGTCAAATAGGGAGCTGTTTTTT. Encoded protein: CASSFSSGTGSNRELFF.

Written as DNA, the CDR3 is TGTGCCAGCAGCCACCCCTTCAGGGAATCGAGCACTGAAGCTTTCTTT. Its translation: CASSHPFRESSTEAFF. This chain connects TRBV7-9 to TRBJ1-1; possibly TRBD1 for D (5 bases). CDR1 is SEHNR and CDR2 is FQNEAQ in the germline V gene (reference sequence). Trimming took off 5 bases at V and 4 bases at J, with 20 bases between the two ends. This CDR3 is 16 amino acids long.

The chain carries TRBV30 and TRBJ1-5; D unresolved. CDR3 length: 14 amino acids. Germline assignment: CDR1 GTSNPN and CDR2 SVGIG (reference sequence). The V end was cut by 3 bases, the J end by 6 bases, with 15 bases between. CDR3 residues: CAWRASGAGQPQHF. The CDR3 DNA follows: TGTGCCTGGAGGGCCAGCGGTGCGGGTCAGCCCCAGCATTTT. Combining the CDR3 with reference TRBV30 and TRBJ1-5 gives the whole variable domain SQTIHQWPATLVQPVGSPLSLECTVEGTSNPNLYWYRQAAGRGLQLLFYSVGIGQISSEVPQNLSASRPQDRQFILSSKKLLLSDSGFYLCAWRASGAGQPQHFGDGTRLSIL.

The gene calls are TRBV6-5 and TRBJ1-1; possibly TRBD1 for D (6 bases). Deletions cut 2 bases from V and 1 base from J, with 14 bases between. CDR1 MNHEY and CDR2 SVGAGI come from the germline V gene. This CDR3 contains 16 residues. CDR3 bases: TGTGCCAGCAGTTACCCCGGTGAGGGGGGGAACACTGAAGCTTTCTTT. It specifies CASSYPGEGGNTEAFF.

The rearrangement links TRBV3-1 (or the pseudogene TRBV3-2) to TRBJ2-5; 7 bases match TRBD1. CDR1 is LGHDT, CDR2 YNNKEL, per germline (reference sequence). J was trimmed by 0 bases and V by 3 bases; bases with no gene match: 4. This CDR3 region has 15 residues. The CDR3: CASSHEGQNQETQYF. The DNA of the CDR3 is TGTGCCAGCAGCCACGAGGGACAGAACCAAGAGACCCAGTACTTC.

V is TRBV4-1 and J is TRBJ2-5, with TRBD2 matching 9 bases. Germline CDR1 MGHRA, CDR2 YSYEKL. This CDR3 contains 15 residues. Trimming cost V 1 base and J 4 bases; bases outside gene matches: 4. The CDR3 sequence: CASSQGGGAGETQYF. Written as DNA, the CDR3 is TGCGCCAGCAGCCAAGGCGGGGGGGCTGGAGAGACCCAGTACTTC.

This rearrangement joins TRBV5-6 to TRBJ2-5; TRBD1 matches at 9 bases. V was pared by 4 bases and J by 5 bases, with 12 bases of the junction left unmatched. The length of the CDR3 is 16 residues. Germline-derived CDR1 and CDR2 are SGHDT and YYEEEE. The CDR3 here is CASSPKGTGGIETQYF. In DNA, the CDR3 is TGTGCCAGCAGCCCTAAGGGTACAGGGGGCATCGAGACCCAGTACTTC.